A selection of T cell receptor beta chains follows, all from one sample in a study of T cells in narcolepsy. Data came from immunoSEQ multiplex PCR; TCRdb stores just in-frame clones and leaves some out. The sample shows about 32,000 clones, roughly 80% of them seen only once. The specimen sequenced was memory (CD45RA-) CD4+ T cells from blood. The receptors come from a human donor in good health. Both conserved end residues are trimmed from each CDR3.

v_call cdr3_aa
TRBV2 ASEQGPRGSPLH
TRBV28 ASSSIPTNYGYT
TRBV7-2 ASSPGETQY
TRBV19 ASSIGVVFMNTEAF
TRBV5-6 ASSSRLGDYT
TRBV2 AGHRGSNTGELF
TRBV6-5 ASKGRDIYEQY
TRBV18 ASSQANYGYT
TRBV4-1 ASSYGRLEAYEQY
TRBV5-1 ASSPDRGANTEAF
TRBV2 ASRATLTDSPNTEAF
TRBV15 ATSRVGSEAF
TRBV6-1 ASSLAGGYGYT
TRBV19 ASSIDLARQTSNQPQH
TRBV6-1 ASSEGRVGSPLH
TRBV6-1 ASSEGKAGHYGYT
TRBV11-2 ASSHTGSGNTIY
TRBV5-5 ASEAYSYEQY
TRBV13 ASSFFGRPGELF
TRBV29-1 SVNVQGAGAEAF
TRBV9 ASSVGQGAIGNTIY
TRBV28 ASTLVGNQETQY
TRBV7-6 ASSLGTGAASGANVLT
TRBV5-5 ASSWKDGMNTEAF
TRBV7-2 ASSLSRGPYQPQH
TRBV7-2 ASSPNRPGSNSPLH
TRBV6-5 ASSQRTGQETQY
TRBV5-1 ASRTDRFNSPLH
TRBV5-8 ASSLAQLNSPLH
TRBV5-4 ASSLWTGNSPLH
TRBV28 ASSQQGPGGQPQH
TRBV5-1 ASSVLAGGYNEQF
TRBV30 AWRLAGLRNEQF
TRBV6-6 ATNRGVNTEAF
TRBV25-1 ASSPGDSIFQETQY
TRBV4-1 ASSPGLSGANVLT
TRBV6-5 ASSYTGRYEAF
TRBV5-4 ASRSTGLGANVLT
TRBV5-1 ASRMGGGGNYGYT
TRBV27 ASSRGRGYEQY
TRBV7-9 ASSLAAGRVTDTQY
TRBV7-9 ASSLVGTGEQY
TRBV5-6 ASSSYRTSPGRDTQY
TRBV7-2 ASSFTGSNQPQH
TRBV7-2 ASSARTDSPLH
TRBV5-4 ASSLDGGSTDTQY
TRBV6-6 ASSVSGTGVEKLF